This TCR beta chain was documented in a study of blood T cell repertoires in COVID-19. The wider study: The cDNA or gDNA used as material had been derived from T cells, B-cell-depleted T cells, or PBMCs.

Assay used: immunoSEQ multiplex PCR; TCRdb lists only in-frame clones, some missing. The sample records roughly 200,000 clones, 75% to 95% being singletons. The CDR3 is 13 residues long. Germline CDR1 reads SGHTA; CDR2 reads FQGNSA. V gave up 0 bases and J gave up 3 bases, with 4 bases separating them. The gene calls are TRBV7-2 and TRBJ2-3, with unresolved D. Sequencing used peripheral blood. This clonotype was sampled from a man aged 50-59 years with acute or convalescent COVID-19. This chain's CDR3 is CASSLARTDTQYF. The DNA of the CDR3 is TGTGCCAGCAGCTTAGCCAGGACAGATACGCAGTATTTT.